This T cell receptor (beta chain) was captured by sequencing in a study of blood T cell repertoires in COVID-19. Turning to the study itself: Collection of acute and convalescent COVID-19 samples took place in the United States, Italy and Spain. In each case, the material was cDNA or gDNA derived from T cells, B-cell-depleted T cells, or PBMCs.

This table comes from immunoSEQ multiplex PCR, and its TCRdb copy is limited to in-frame clones, with some not included. The sample consists of some 350,000 clones, roughly 86% of them appearing once. The Seattle patients joined while their infection was active and were tracked longitudinally afterward. Germline V lookup: CDR1 SGHNT, CDR2 YYREEE (reference sequence). This CDR3 is built from 15 residues. V lost 0 bases to trimming and J lost 2 bases, with 9 bases between them. The origin of this receptor is a woman in her 70s with COVID-19, enrolled during active disease. The chain links TRBV5-4 to TRBJ1-3; D ambiguous. The sample consisted of peripheral blood. The CDR3: CASSLDSKPGNTIYF. The CDR3 bases are TGTGCCAGCAGCTTGGATTCCAAGCCTGGAAACACCATATATTTT.